Sequencing of this T cell receptor beta chain was carried out in a study of PD-L1 blockade in urothelial cancer. The CDR3 is 13 residues long. Trimming stripped 3 bases from V and 8 bases from J, with 13 bases between. CDR1 LNHDA and CDR2 SQIVND come from the germline V gene (reference sequence). As for time point: peripheral blood 6 weeks after treatment start. Produced via immunoSEQ multiplex PCR; TCRdb's table is partial and in-frame only. The repertoire includes about 45,000 clones, roughly four fifths of them detected once, and roughly an eighth sits in the top ten. Sample: PBMCs, taken around atezolizumab (anti-PD-L1) treatment. The receptor was isolated from a man aged 60-69 years with urothelial cancer. The J gene is TRBJ1-2, the V gene TRBV19; D remains unclear. CDR3 residues: CASSIPRGKGYTF. The CDR3 DNA reads as TGTGCCAGTAGTATTCCGAGAGGGAAGGGCTACACCTTC.